The T cell receptor beta chain described here comes from a study of T cells in Graves' hyperthyroidism and ophthalmopathy. Overall study: Peripheral blood was taken when the disease was first diagnosed, before any treatment began.

The CDR3 runs to 16 residues. The V end was cut by 1 base, the J end by 2 bases, with 15 bases between. Per germline, CDR1 LGHDT and CDR2 YNNKEL (reference sequence). About this clonotype itself: Its antigen is unidentified.

The investigators amplified TCR beta CDR3 regions from RNA transcripts. The HTBI set primed first-round TCR CDR3 RT-PCR. TCRdb independently ran MiXCR on the multiplex PCR reads; one entry per CDR3 protein. The sample has 530,000 or so distinct CDR3 sequences, about a sixth seen once. Exclusions: uncontrolled infection, other autoimmune disease, pregnancy, lactation. More than 8.5 ml of fresh peripheral blood supplied the PBMCs. Study observations and caveats: Also found in blood were most expanded thyroid clonotypes above 0.001.

This clonotype was obtained from a young woman with Graves' ophthalmopathy. The sequencing input was blood. This sequence joins TRBV3-1 and TRBJ2-7; D not resolved. This chain's CDR3 is CASSQVWGQMTYEQYF. The CDR3 coding sequence is TGTGCCAGCAGCCAAGTTTGGGGTCAGATGACCTACGAGCAGTACTTC.